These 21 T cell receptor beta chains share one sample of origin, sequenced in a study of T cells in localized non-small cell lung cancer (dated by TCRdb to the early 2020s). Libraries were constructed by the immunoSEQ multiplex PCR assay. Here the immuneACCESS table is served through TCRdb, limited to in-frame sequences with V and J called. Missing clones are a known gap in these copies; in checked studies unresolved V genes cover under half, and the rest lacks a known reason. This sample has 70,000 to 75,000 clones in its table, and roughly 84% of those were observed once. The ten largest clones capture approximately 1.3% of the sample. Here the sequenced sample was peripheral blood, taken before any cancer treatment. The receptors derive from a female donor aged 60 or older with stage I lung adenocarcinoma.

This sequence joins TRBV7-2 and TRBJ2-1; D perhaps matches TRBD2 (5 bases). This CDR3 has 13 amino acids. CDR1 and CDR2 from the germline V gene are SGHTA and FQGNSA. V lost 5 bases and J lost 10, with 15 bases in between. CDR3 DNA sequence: TGTGCCAGCAGCCCCCTGGGAGTTCGCGAGCAGTTCTTC. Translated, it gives CASSPLGVREQFF.

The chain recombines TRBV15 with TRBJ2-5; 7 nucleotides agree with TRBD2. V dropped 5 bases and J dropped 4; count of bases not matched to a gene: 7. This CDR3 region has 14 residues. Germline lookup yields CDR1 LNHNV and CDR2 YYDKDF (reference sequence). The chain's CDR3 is CATSPGGGAETQYF. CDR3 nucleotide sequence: TGTGCCACCAGCCCCGGGGGAGGGGCAGAGACCCAGTACTTC.

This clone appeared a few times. The CDR3 DNA reads as TGTGCCAGCAGTTTAGGGTGGGACAGGTCAGCCTACGAGCAGTACTTC. It codes for CASSLGWDRSAYEQYF. The V and J genes are TRBV27 and TRBJ2-7; 8 positions agree with TRBD1. CDR3 length: 16 residues. CDR1 is MNHEY and CDR2 is SMNVEV in the germline V gene (reference sequence). V lost 2 bases and J lost 2; bases outside the gene matches: 8.

This chain's CDR3 is CASSMGVAAKNIQYF. CDR3 nucleotides: TGTGCCAGTAGTATGGGCGTAGCGGCCAAAAACATTCAGTACTTC. The chain couples TRBV19 to TRBJ2-4, with a weak D call TRBD2 (5 bases). V shed 3 bases and J shed 1 base, with 10 bases lying between them. This CDR3 has 15 residues. CDR1 LNHDA and CDR2 SQIVND come from the germline V gene (reference sequence). Together with reference TRBV19 and TRBJ2-4, the CDR3 gives the full variable domain: DGGITQSPKYLFRKEGQNVTLSCEQNLNHDAMYWYRQDPGQGLRLIYYSQIVNDFQKGDIAEGYSVSREKKESFPLTVTSAQKNPTAFYLCASSMGVAAKNIQYFGAGTRLSVL.

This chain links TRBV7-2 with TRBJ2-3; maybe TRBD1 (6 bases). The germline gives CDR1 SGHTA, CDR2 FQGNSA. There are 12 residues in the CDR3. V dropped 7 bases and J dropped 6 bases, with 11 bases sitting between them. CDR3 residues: CASTRTDDTQYF. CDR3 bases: TGTGCCAGCACCCGGACAGACGATACGCAGTATTTT.

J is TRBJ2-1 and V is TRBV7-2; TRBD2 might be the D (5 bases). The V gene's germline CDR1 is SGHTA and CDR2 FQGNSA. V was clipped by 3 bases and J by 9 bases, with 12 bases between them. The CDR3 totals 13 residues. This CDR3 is CASSFTRQSEQFF. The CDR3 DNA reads TGTGCCAGCAGCTTCACTAGGCAGAGTGAGCAGTTCTTC.

In DNA form, the CDR3 reads TGTGCCAGCAGTTATGGTAGTGAGCAGTTCTTC. This translates into CASSYGSEQFF. The genes are TRBV6-5 and TRBJ2-1; D unresolved. Germline V gene data show CDR1 as MNHEY and CDR2 as SVGAGI. The CDR3 length is 11 residues. Between the trimmed V and J ends, which lost 3 bases and 9 bases, there was a span of 6 bases.

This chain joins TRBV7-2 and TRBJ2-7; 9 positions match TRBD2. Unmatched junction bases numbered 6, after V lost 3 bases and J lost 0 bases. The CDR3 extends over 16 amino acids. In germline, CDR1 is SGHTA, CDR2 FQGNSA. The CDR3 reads CASSFSGGYSSYEQYF. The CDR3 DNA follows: TGTGCCAGCAGCTTTAGCGGGGGTTATAGCTCCTACGAGCAGTACTTC.

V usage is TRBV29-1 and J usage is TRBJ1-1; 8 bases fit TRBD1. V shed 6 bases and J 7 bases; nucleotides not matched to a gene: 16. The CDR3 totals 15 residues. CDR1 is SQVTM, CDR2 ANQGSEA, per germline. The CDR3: CSVGRQGPPPIEAFF. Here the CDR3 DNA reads TGCAGCGTCGGAAGACAGGGGCCACCACCTATTGAAGCTTTCTTT.

The CDR3 is CSVEGRLAGGQEAYEQYF. The CDR3 DNA reads as TGCAGCGTTGAGGGTCGACTAGCGGGGGGCCAGGAGGCCTACGAGCAGTACTTC. This rearrangement joins TRBV29-1 to TRBJ2-7; TRBD2 aligns across 13 bases. CDR3 size: 18 residues. Trimming at V came to 3 bases and at J to 2 bases, leaving 13 bases not matched to a gene. Germline loops: CDR1 SQVTM, CDR2 ANQGSEA.

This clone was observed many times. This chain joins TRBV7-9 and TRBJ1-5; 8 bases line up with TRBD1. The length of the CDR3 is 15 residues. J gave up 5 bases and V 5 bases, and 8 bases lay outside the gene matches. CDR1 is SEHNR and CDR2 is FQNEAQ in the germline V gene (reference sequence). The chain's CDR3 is CASSHYQGADQPQHF. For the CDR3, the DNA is TGTGCCAGCAGCCACTATCAGGGGGCAGATCAGCCCCAGCATTTT.

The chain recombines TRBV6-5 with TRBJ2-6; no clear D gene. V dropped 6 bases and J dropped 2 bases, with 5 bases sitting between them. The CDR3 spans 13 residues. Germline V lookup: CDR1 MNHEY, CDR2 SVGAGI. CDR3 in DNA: TGTGCCAGCAGGGTTGCTGGGGCCAACGTCCTGACTTTC. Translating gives CASRVAGANVLTF.

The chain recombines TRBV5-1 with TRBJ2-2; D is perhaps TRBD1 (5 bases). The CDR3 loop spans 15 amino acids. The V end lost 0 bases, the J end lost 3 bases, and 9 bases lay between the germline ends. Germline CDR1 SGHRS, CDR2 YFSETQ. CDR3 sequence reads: CASSLEGADTGELFF. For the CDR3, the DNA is TGCGCCAGCAGCTTGGAAGGGGCTGACACCGGGGAGCTGTTTTTT.

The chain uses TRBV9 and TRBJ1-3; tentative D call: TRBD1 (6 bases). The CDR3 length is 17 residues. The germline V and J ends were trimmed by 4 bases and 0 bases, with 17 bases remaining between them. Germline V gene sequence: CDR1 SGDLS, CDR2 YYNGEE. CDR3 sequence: CASSPLTGGLSGNTIYF. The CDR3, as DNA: TGTGCCAGCAGCCCGCTAACTGGGGGCCTCTCTGGAAACACCATATATTTT.

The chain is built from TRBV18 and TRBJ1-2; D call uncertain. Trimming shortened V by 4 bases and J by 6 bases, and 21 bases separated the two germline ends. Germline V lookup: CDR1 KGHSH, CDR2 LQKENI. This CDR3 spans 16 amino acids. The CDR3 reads CASSLLGPRGSDGYTF. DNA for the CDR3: TGTGCCAGCTCACTTCTAGGGCCTCGCGGGTCAGATGGCTACACCTTC.

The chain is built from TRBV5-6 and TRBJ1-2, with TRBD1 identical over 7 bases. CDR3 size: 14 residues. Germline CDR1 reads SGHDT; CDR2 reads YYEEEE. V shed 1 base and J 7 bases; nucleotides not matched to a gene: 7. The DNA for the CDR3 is TGTGCCAGCAGCTTGTCTGGCAGGGGGTTTGGCTACACCTTC. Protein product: CASSLSGRGFGYTF.

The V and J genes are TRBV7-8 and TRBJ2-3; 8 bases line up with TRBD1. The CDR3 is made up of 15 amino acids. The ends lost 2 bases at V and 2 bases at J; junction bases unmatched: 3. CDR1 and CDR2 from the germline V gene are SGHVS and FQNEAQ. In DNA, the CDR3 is TGTGCCAGCAGCTTAAGGGACAGGTTCACAGATACGCAGTATTTT. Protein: CASSLRDRFTDTQYF.

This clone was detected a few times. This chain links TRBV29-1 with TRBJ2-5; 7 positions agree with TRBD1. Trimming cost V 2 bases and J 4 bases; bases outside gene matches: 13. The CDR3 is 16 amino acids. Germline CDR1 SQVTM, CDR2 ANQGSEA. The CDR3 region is CSVESFPGQRTETQYF. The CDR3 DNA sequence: TGCAGCGTTGAAAGCTTCCCGGGACAGCGCACAGAGACCCAGTACTTC.

CDR3 protein: CASGPGTAQLETDTQYF. In DNA, the CDR3 is TGTGCCAGCGGACCCGGGACCGCGCAATTGGAGACAGATACGCAGTATTTT. The gene calls are TRBV5-5 and TRBJ2-3; either TRBD1 or TRBD2 may supply D (5 bases each). The CDR3 is 17 residues long. CDR1 and CDR2 (germline): SGHKS, YYEKEE (reference sequence). V was clipped by 7 bases and J by 3 bases, with 24 bases between them.

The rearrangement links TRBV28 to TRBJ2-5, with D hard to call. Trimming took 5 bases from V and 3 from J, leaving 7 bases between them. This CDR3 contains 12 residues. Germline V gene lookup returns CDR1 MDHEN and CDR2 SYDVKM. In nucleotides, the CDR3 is TGTGCCAGCAGTATCCGGAAAGAGACCCAGTACTTC. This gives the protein CASSIRKETQYF.

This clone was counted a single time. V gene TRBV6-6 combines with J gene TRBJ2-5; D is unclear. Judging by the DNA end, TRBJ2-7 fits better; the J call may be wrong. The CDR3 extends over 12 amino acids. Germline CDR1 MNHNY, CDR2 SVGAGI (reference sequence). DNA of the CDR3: TGTGCCAGCAGCCTAGGGTCCTACGAGCAGTACTTC. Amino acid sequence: CASSLGSYEQYF.